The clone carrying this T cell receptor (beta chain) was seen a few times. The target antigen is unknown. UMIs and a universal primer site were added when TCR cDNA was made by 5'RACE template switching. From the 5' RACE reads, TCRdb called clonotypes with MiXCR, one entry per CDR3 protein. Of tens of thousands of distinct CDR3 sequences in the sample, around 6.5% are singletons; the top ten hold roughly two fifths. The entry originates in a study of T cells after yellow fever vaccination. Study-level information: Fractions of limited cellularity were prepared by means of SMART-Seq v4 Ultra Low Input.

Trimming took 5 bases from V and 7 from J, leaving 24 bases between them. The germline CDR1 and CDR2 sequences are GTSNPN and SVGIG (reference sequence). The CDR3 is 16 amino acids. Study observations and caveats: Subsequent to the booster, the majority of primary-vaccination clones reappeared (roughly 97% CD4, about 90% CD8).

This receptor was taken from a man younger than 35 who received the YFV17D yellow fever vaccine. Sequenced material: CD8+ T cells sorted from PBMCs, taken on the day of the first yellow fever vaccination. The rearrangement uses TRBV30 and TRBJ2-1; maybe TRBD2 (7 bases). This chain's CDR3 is CAWEFRGGSTVNEQFF. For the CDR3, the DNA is TGTGCCTGGGAGTTTAGGGGGGGCTCTACCGTGAATGAGCAGTTCTTC.